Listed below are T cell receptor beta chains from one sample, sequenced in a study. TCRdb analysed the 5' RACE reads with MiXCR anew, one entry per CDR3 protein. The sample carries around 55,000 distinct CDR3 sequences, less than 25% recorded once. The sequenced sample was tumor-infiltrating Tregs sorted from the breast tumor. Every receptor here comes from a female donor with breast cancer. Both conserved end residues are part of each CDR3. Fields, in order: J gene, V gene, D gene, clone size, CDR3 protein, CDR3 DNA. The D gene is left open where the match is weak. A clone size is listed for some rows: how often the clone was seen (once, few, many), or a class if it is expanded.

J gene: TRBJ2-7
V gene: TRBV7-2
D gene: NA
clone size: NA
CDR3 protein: CASSFRGGREQYF
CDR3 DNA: TGTGCCAGCAGCTTCAGAGGCGGGCGCGAGCAGTACTTC

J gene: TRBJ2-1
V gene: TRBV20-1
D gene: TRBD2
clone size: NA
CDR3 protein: CGAPHIRGRANEQFF
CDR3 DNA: TGCGGTGCTCCCCATATCCGCGGGAGGGCAAATGAGCAGTTCTTC

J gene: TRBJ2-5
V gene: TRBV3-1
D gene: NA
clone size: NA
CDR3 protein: CASSSRWRERTQYF
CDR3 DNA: TGTGCCAGCAGTTCCCGTTGGAGGGAACGGACCCAGTACTTC

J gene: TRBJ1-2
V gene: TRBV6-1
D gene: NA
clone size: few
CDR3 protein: CASTRDNNYGYTF
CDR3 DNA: TGTGCCAGCACCCGGGACAATAACTATGGCTACACCTTC

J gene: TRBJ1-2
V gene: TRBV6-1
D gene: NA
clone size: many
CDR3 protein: CASTRALGGYTF
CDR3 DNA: TGTGCCAGCACTAGAGCCCTAGGTGGCTACACCTTC

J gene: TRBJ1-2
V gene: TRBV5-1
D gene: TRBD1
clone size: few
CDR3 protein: CASSLEHGTGGYTF
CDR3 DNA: TGCGCCAGCAGCTTGGAACATGGGACAGGGGGCTACACCTTC

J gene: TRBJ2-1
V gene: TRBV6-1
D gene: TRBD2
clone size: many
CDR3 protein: CASRGVSGRALEQFF
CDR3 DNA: TGTGCCAGCAGGGGTGTTAGCGGGAGGGCGCTTGAGCAGTTCTTC

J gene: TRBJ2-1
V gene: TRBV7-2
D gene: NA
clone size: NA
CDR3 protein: CASSLGEFNEQFF
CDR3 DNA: TGTGCCAGCAGCTTAGGGGAGTTCAATGAGCAGTTCTTC

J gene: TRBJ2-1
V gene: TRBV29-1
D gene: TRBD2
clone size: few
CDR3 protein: CSVQRGGSSNHEQFF
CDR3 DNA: TGCAGCGTTCAAAGGGGCGGGAGCTCGAATCATGAGCAGTTCTTC

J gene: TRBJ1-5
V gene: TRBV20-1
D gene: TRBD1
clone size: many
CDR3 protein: CSAPITGGHRQPQHF
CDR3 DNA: TGCAGTGCTCCTATAACAGGGGGCCACCGTCAGCCCCAGCATTTT

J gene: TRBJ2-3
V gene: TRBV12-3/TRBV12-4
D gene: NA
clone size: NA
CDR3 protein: CASSLATVDTQYF
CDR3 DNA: TGTGCCAGCAGTTTAGCGACCGTGGATACGCAGTATTTT

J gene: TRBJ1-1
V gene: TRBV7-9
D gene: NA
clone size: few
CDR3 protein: CASSLADGEAFF
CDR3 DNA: TGTGCCAGCAGCTTAGCTGACGGTGAAGCTTTCTTT

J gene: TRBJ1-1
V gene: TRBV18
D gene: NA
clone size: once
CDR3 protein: CASSQYPMNTEAFF
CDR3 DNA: TGTGCCAGCTCCCAGTACCCAATGAACACTGAAGCTTTCTTT

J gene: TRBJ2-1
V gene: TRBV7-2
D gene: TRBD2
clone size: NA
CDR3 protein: CASSRREVRVGEQFF
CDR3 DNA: TGTGCCAGCAGCCGGCGGGAGGTAAGGGTGGGTGAGCAGTTCTTC

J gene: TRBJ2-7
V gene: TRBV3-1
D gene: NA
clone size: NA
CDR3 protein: CASSQGPVLLSYEQYF
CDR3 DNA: TGTGCCAGCAGCCAAGGACCGGTCCTACTCTCCTACGAGCAGTACTTC

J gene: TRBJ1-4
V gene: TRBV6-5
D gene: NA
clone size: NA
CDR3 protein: CASTHDFSVGNEELFF
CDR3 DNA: TGTGCCAGCACCCATGATTTCAGTGTTGGGAATGAAGAACTGTTTTTT

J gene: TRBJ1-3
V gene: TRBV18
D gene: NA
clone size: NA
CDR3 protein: CASSPGLSGNTIYF
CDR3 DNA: TGTGCCAGCTCACCGGGCCTCTCTGGAAACACCATATATTTT

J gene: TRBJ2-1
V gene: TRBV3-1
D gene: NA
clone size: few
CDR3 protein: CASSIRGNEQFF
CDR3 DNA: TGTGCCAGCAGCATCAGGGGTAATGAGCAGTTCTTC

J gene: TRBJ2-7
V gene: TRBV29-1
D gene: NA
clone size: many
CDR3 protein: CSVLDRYSYEQYF
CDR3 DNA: TGCAGCGTCCTTGACCGATACTCCTACGAGCAGTACTTC

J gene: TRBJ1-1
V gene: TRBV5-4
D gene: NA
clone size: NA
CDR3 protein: CASSRQGLGITEAFF
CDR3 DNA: TGTGCCAGCAGCCGCCAGGGGCTGGGGATCACTGAAGCTTTCTTT

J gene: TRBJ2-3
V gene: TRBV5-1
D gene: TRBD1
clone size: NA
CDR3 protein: CPSSTGTGYTDTQYF
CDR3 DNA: TGCCCCAGCAGCACCGGGACAGGGTACACAGATACGCAGTATTTT

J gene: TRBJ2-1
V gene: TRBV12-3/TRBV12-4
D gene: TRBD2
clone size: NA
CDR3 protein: CASRPTSGRLNEQFF
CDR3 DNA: TGTGCCAGCAGACCCACTAGCGGGAGACTCAATGAGCAGTTCTTC